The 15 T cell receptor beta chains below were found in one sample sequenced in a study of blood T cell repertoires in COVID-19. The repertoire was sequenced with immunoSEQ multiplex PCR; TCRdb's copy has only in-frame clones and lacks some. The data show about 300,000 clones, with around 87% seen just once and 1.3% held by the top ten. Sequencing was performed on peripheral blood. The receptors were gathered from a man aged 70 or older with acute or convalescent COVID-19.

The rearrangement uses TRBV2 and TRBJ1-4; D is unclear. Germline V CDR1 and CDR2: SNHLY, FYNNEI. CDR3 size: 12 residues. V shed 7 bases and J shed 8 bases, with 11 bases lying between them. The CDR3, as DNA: TGTGCCAGCAATCGGGGAAGGGAAAAACTGTTTTTT. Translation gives CASNRGREKLFF.

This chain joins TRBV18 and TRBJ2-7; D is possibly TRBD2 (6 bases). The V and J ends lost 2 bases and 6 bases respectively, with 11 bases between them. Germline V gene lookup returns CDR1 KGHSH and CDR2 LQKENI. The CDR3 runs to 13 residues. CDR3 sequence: CASSPSQGGEQYF. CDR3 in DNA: TGTGCCAGCTCACCAAGCCAGGGAGGCGAGCAGTACTTC.

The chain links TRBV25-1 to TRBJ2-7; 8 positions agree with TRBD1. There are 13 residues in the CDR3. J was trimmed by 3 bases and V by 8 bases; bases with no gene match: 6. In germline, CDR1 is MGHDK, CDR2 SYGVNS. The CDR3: CASSDRAGYEQYF. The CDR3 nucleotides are TGTGCCAGCTCGGACAGGGCCGGCTACGAGCAGTACTTC.

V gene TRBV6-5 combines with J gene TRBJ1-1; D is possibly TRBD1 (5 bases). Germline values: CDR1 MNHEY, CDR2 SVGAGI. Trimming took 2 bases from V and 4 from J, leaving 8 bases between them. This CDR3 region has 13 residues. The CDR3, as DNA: TGTGCCAGCAGTTACACCAGGGCCACTGAAGCTTTCTTT. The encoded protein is CASSYTRATEAFF.

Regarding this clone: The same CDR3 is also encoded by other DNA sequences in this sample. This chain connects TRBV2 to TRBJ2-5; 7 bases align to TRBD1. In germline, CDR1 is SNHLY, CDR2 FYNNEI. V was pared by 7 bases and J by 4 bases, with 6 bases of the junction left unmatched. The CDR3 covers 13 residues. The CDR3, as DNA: TGTGCCAGCATAAGACAGGGTGGAGAGACCCAGTACTTC. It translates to CASIRQGGETQYF.

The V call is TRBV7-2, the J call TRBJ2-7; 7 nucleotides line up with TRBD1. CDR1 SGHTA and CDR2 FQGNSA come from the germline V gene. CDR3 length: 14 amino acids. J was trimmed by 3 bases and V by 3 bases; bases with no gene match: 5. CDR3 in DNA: TGTGCCAGCAGCTTGGGACAGACCTTCTACGAGCAGTACTTC. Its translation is CASSLGQTFYEQYF.

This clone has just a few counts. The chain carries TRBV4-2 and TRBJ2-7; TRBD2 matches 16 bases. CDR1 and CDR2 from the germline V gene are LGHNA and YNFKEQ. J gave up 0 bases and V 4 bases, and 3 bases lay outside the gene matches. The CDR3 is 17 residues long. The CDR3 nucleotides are TGTGCCAGCAGCCGGGGACTAGCGGGAGGGATCTCCTACGAGCAGTACTTC. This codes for CASSRGLAGGISYEQYF.

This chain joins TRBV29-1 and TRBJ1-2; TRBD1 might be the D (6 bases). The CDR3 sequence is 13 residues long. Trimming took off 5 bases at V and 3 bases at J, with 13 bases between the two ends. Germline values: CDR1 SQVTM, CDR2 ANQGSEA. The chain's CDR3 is CSVSAGADYGYTF. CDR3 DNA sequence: TGCAGCGTTTCTGCAGGGGCGGACTATGGCTACACCTTC.

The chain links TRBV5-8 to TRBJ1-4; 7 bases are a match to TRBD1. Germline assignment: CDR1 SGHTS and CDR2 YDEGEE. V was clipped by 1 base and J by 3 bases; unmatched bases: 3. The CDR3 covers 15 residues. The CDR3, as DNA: TGTGCCAGCAGCTTGTCGGGACAGCCTAATGAAAAACTGTTTTTT. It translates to CASSLSGQPNEKLFF.

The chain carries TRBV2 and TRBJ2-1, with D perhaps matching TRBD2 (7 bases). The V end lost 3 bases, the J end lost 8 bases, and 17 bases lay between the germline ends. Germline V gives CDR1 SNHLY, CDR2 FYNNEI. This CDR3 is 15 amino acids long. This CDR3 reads CASSESRGGVDEQFF. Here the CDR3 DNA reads TGTGCCAGCAGTGAGTCGAGGGGGGGCGTAGATGAGCAGTTCTTC.

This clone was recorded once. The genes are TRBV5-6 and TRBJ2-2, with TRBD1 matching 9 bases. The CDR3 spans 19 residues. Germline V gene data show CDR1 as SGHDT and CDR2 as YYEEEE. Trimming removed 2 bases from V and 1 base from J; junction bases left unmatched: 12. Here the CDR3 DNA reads TGTGCCAGCAGCTTCTGGACAGGGGAAAGGGCGTGGAACACCGGGGAGCTGTTTTTT. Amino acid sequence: CASSFWTGERAWNTGELFF.

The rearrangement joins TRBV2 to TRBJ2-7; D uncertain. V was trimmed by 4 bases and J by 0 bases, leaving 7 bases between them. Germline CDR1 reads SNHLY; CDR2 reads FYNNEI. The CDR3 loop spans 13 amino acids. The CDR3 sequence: CASSGDFSYEQYF. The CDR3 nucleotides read TGTGCCAGCAGTGGAGACTTCTCCTACGAGCAGTACTTC.

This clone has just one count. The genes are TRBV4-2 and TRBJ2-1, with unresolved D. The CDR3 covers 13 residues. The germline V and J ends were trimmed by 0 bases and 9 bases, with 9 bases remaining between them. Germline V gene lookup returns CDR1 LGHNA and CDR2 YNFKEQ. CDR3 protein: CASSQDLASEQFF. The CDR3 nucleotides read TGTGCCAGCAGCCAAGATTTGGCTAGTGAGCAGTTCTTC.

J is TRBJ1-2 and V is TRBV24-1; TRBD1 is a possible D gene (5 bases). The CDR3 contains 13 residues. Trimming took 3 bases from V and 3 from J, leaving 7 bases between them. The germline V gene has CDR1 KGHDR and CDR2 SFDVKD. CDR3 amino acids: CATSDQGDYGYTF. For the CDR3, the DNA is TGTGCCACCAGTGATCAAGGGGACTATGGCTACACCTTC.

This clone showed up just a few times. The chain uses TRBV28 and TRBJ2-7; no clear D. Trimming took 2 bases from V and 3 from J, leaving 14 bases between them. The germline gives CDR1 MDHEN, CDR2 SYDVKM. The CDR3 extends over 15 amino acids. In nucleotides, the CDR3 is TGTGCCAGCAGTTTAAATTTGTACAAAGTCTACGAGCAGTACTTC. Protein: CASSLNLYKVYEQYF.